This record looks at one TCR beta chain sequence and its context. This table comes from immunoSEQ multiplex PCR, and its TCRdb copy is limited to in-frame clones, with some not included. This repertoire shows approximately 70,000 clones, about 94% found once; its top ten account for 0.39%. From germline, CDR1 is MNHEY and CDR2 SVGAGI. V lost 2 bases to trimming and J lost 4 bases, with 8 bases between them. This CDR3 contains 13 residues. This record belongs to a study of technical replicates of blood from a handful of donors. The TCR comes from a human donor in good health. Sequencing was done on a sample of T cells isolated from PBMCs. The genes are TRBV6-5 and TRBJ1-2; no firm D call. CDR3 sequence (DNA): TGTGCCAGCAGTTACACCGGCGGCTATGGCTACACCTTC. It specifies CASSYTGGYGYTF.